The clone carrying this T cell receptor beta chain was recorded only once. No antigen is known for it. Sequencing was performed with immunoSEQ multiplex PCR; in TCRdb, only in-frame clones are kept and a portion is missing. Of approximately 2,000,000 clones listed, 85% to 95% were seen once; the top ten hold approximately 0.4%. This sample stems from a study of shared clonotypes between healthy human individuals. Donors included only healthy HIV-negative adults lacking recent acute infections or vaccinations. The CDR3 spans 13 residues. The V gene lost 3 bases and the J gene lost 4 bases, with 11 bases spanning the gap. Germline-derived CDR1 and CDR2 are SGDLS and YYNGEE. General study results and limits: Sorted-subset samples were not fully sequenced, rarefaction indicated.

The clonotype comes from a man between 18 and 29 years old in good health. Some clones in this sample may be carry-over from other donors' samples. The sequencing input was naive CD4+ T cells from PBMCs. Subset here: CD45RA+ positively selected. J is TRBJ2-7 and V is TRBV9, with D possibly TRBD1 on 5 matching bases. The CDR3 loop reads CASSGTQGYEQYF. In DNA form, the CDR3 reads TGTGCCAGCAGCGGAACGCAGGGATACGAGCAGTACTTC. The whole variable domain, remainder taken from reference TRBV9 and TRBJ2-7, is DSGVTQTPKHLITATGQRVTLRCSPRSGDLSVYWYQQSLDQGLQFLIQYYNGEERAKGNILERFSAQQFPDLHSELNLSSLELGDSALYFCASSGTQGYEQYFGPGTRLTVT.